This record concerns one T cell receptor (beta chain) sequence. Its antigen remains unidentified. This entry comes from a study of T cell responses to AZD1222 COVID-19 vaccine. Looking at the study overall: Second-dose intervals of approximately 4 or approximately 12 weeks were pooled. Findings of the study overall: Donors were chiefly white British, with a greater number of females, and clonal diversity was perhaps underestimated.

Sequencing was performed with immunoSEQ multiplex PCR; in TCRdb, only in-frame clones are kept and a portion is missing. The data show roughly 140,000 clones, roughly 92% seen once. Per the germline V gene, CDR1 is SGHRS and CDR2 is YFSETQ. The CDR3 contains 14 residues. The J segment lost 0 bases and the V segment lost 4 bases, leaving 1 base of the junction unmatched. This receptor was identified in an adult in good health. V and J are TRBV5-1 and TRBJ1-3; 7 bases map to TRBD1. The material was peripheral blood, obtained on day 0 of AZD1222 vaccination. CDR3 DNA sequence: TGCGCCAGCAGCCAGGGGGTCTCTGGAAACACCATATATTTT. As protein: CASSQGVSGNTIYF.